The sequence of this T cell receptor beta chain was determined in a study of OX40 agonist ivuxolimab in advanced cancers. Background on the study: At 0.01 to 10 mg/kg, ivuxolimab was administered intravenously to patients every 2 weeks. Two cutaneous melanoma patients and one hepatocellular carcinoma patient, three in all, had partial responses. Overall study results and limits: The study observed clonal expansion of CD4+ and CD8+ blood T cells by week 6 at 0.1 to 3.0 mg/kg. Expanded peripheral T cell antigen specificity was not determined.

As concerns this clone: Antigen specificity is unknown.

Profiling relied on immunoSEQ multiplex PCR, and the TCRdb table lists in-frame clones only, not all of them. The table has some 43,000 clones, 70% to 90% seen once. The CDR3 contains 13 residues. V was cut by 6 bases and J by 9 bases, with 18 bases left in between. The V gene's germline CDR1 is SGHTA and CDR2 FQGNSA. The starting material was CD4+ or CD8+ T cells sorted from blood, obtained in a trial of the OX40 agonist ivuxolimab. The J gene is TRBJ2-7, the V gene TRBV7-2; either TRBD1 or TRBD2 may fit D (6 bases each). The source is an adult with an advanced solid tumor such as melanoma, head and neck, liver or kidney cancer. The CDR3 region has the DNA TGTGCCAGCAGAGGAGGGGGGCGGCACGGGCAGTACTTC. This encodes CASRGGGRHGQYF.